This entry lists 28 T cell receptor beta chains sequenced from one sample in a study of T cells in Graves' hyperthyroidism and ophthalmopathy. Regions amplified from RNA transcripts were the TCR beta CDR3 regions. Researchers ran a first-round RT-PCR on the TCR CDR3 using the HTBI primer set. TCRdb reanalysed the multiplex PCR reads using MiXCR and keeps one entry per CDR3 protein. The sample shows around 430,000 distinct CDR3 sequences, around 14% of them seen only once. The material sequenced was blood. These TCRs come from a woman in her 30s with Graves' hyperthyroidism.

This clonotype was seen repeatedly, ten times or more. The chain links TRBV7-2 to TRBJ2-7, with D unresolved. The V gene's germline CDR1 is SGHTA and CDR2 FQGNSA. The V and J ends lost 2 bases and 4 bases respectively, with 21 bases between them. The length of the CDR3 is 17 residues. CDR3 residues: CASSLMAATLFPYEQYF. In DNA form, the CDR3 reads TGTGCCAGCAGCTTAATGGCCGCGACACTTTTTCCTTACGAGCAGTACTTC.

The CDR3 here is CASSMFVRRRAGNQPQHF. As DNA, the CDR3 is TGTGCCAGTAGTATGTTCGTTCGGCGCAGGGCGGGCAATCAGCCCCAGCATTTT. The rearrangement uses TRBV19 and TRBJ1-5, with D possibly TRBD1 on 5 matching bases. This CDR3 has 18 residues. Germline CDR1 and CDR2: LNHDA and SQIVND (reference sequence). The ends were cut back, 3 bases at V and 2 bases at J, with 20 bases in the middle.

At least ten counts were recorded for this clonotype. The chain links TRBV18 to TRBJ2-3; D possibly uses TRBD1 or TRBD2 (5 bases each). Germline V lookup: CDR1 KGHSH, CDR2 LQKENI. The CDR3 extends over 14 amino acids. V lost 3 bases and J lost 4, with 11 bases in between. The DNA of the CDR3 is TGTGCCAGCTCACCTCCGGGGCGCGCAGATACGCAGTATTTT. Encoded protein: CASSPPGRADTQYF.

This clonotype has ten or more counts. This chain links TRBV7-9 with TRBJ2-2; 8 nucleotides line up with TRBD1. CDR1 is SEHNR, CDR2 FQNEAQ, per germline (reference sequence). The CDR3 is 16 amino acids. J was trimmed by 1 base and V by 4 bases; bases with no gene match: 5. DNA for the CDR3: TGTGCCAGCAGCTCCAGGGGGCTCATGAACACCGGGGAGCTGTTTTTT. This sequence encodes CASSSRGLMNTGELFF.

Ten or more counts support this clonotype. The V and J genes are TRBV20-1 and TRBJ2-1; 7 positions match TRBD2. Germline-derived CDR1 and CDR2 are DFQATT and SNEGSKA (reference sequence). V was clipped by 4 bases and J by 5 bases; unmatched bases: 2. The CDR3 consists of 12 residues. In nucleotides, the CDR3 is TGCAGTGCTACGCGGGAGCACAATGAGCAGTTCTTC. Translation: CSATREHNEQFF.

This clonotype appeared many times. The rearrangement joins TRBV20-1 to TRBJ2-3, with 7 bases lining up with TRBD2. J gave up 3 bases and V 1 base, and 4 bases lay outside the gene matches. The CDR3 contains 14 residues. CDR1 and CDR2 (germline): DFQATT, SNEGSKA (reference sequence). Written as DNA, the CDR3 is TGCAGTGCTAGAGTCGACGGGAGGACAGATACGCAGTATTTT. Translating it yields CSARVDGRTDTQYF.

This clonotype has only a few counts. CDR3 region: CASTLTGVSYEQYF. The CDR3 region has the DNA TGTGCCAGCACCTTGACAGGGGTATCCTACGAGCAGTACTTC. The chain is built from TRBV6-1 and TRBJ2-7, with TRBD1 matching 8 bases. The CDR3 is 14 amino acids. CDR1 MNHNS and CDR2 SASEGT come from the germline V gene. J gave up 1 base and V 7 bases, and 6 bases lay outside the gene matches.

This clonotype was counted between two and nine times. The CDR3 nucleotides read TGTGCCAGCAGTGAATTAGGGAGGGCATTCAATCAGCCCCAGCATTTT. Protein product: CASSELGRAFNQPQHF. The chain carries TRBV25-1 and TRBJ1-5; unclear D gene. The CDR3 is 16 residues long. CDR1 and CDR2 (germline): MGHDK, SYGVNS. V lost 1 base, J lost 3 bases, and 13 bases lay in between.

This clonotype was seen more than once but under ten times. The CDR3 nucleotides read TGCAGCGTTGATGGGTCGTCGAACGCGGGGGAGACCCAGTACTTC. Translation gives CSVDGSSNAGETQYF. The V and J genes are TRBV29-1 and TRBJ2-5, with D tentatively TRBD2 (6 bases). The germline gives CDR1 SQVTM, CDR2 ANQGSEA. This CDR3 spans 15 amino acids. V was pared by 3 bases and J by 5 bases, with 19 bases between.

V is TRBV25-1 and J is TRBJ1-6, with 8 bases lining up with TRBD1. CDR3 length: 16 amino acids. J gave up 7 bases and V 2 bases, and 7 bases lay outside the gene matches. CDR1 and CDR2 from the germline V gene are MGHDK and SYGVNS. CDR3 amino acids: CASSEVVTGGNSPLHF. The CDR3 DNA sequence: TGTGCCAGCAGTGAAGTGGTAACAGGGGGGAATTCACCCCTCCACTTT.

In this sample, this clonotype turned up many times. The chain recombines TRBV6-1 with TRBJ2-7, with TRBD1 matching 7 bases. Germline CDR1 reads MNHNS; CDR2 reads SASEGT. V dropped 6 bases and J dropped 2; count of bases not matched to a gene: 4. CDR3 length equals 13 residues. The CDR3 region has the DNA TGTGCCAGCAGACAGACAGGGACCTACGAGCAGTACTTC. Its protein product is CASRQTGTYEQYF.

This clonotype was picked up many times. The V call is TRBV3-1, the J call TRBJ2-3; D gene ambiguous. CDR3 length: 14 amino acids. The germline V gene has CDR1 LGHDT and CDR2 YNNKEL (reference sequence). V was clipped by 1 base and J by 1 base, with 6 bases between them. Here the CDR3 reads CASSQGAGTDTQYF. In DNA form, the CDR3 reads TGTGCCAGCAGCCAAGGAGCAGGCACAGATACGCAGTATTTT.

This clonotype was counted at least ten times. This chain connects TRBV6-1 to TRBJ2-6; TRBD1 might be the D (6 bases). Germline V gives CDR1 MNHNS, CDR2 SASEGT. Trimming took off 5 bases at V and 0 bases at J, with 11 bases between the two ends. The CDR3 is made up of 16 amino acids. CDR3 DNA: TGTGCCAGCAGTTACACCAGGGGCTCTGGGGCCAACGTCCTGACTTTC. Translation gives CASSYTRGSGANVLTF.

This clonotype has a count of ten or more. The chain uses TRBV28 and TRBJ1-1; possibly TRBD1 for D (6 bases). The V gene's germline CDR1 is MDHEN and CDR2 SYDVKM. CDR3 size: 15 residues. V was pared by 5 bases and J by 0 bases, with 13 bases between. This CDR3 reads CASSPWTDMNTEAFF. The CDR3 DNA reads TGTGCCAGCAGTCCGTGGACAGACATGAACACTGAAGCTTTCTTT.

The J gene is TRBJ2-7, the V gene TRBV7-9, with no clear D. The ends were cut back, 5 bases at V and 5 bases at J, with 10 bases in the middle. CDR1 and CDR2 (germline): SEHNR, FQNEAQ (reference sequence). This CDR3 spans 12 amino acids. CDR3 residues: CASSAQDDEQYF. The CDR3 nucleotides read TGTGCCAGCAGCGCCCAGGACGACGAGCAGTACTTC.

This rearrangement joins TRBV12-3 or TRBV12-4 to TRBJ2-1, with 7 nucleotides matching TRBD1. The trim removed 6 bases at V and 0 bases at J, leaving 5 bases unmatched. The CDR3 has 15 amino acids. The CDR3 bases are TGTGCCAGCAGCTTGGGACAGATCTCCTACAATGAGCAGTTCTTC. This gives the protein CASSLGQISYNEQFF.

This clonotype was recorded many times. V usage is TRBV5-1 and J usage is TRBJ2-7; D might be TRBD1 or TRBD2, each matching 5 bases. Germline V gives CDR1 SGHRS, CDR2 YFSETQ. CDR3 length: 13 residues. Trimming took 6 bases from V and 3 from J, leaving 13 bases between them. The CDR3 here is CASNRDGDYEQYF. The CDR3 coding sequence is TGCGCCAGCAACCGGGACGGAGACTACGAGCAGTACTTC. Looking up the rest from reference TRBV5-1 and TRBJ2-7 gives the full variable domain: KAGVTQTPRYLIKTRGQQVTLSCSPISGHRSVSWYQQTPGQGLQFLFEYFSETQRNKGNFPGRFSGRQFSNSRSEMNVSTLELGDSALYLCASNRDGDYEQYFGPGTRLTVT.

The chain links TRBV30 to TRBJ1-5; D unresolved. Germline loops: CDR1 GTSNPN, CDR2 SVGIG (reference sequence). The V gene lost 1 base and the J gene lost 4 bases, with 20 bases spanning the gap. The CDR3 loop spans 17 amino acids. This CDR3 reads CAWSEGGGREWNQPQHF. The CDR3 DNA follows: TGTGCCTGGAGTGAGGGCGGAGGACGAGAATGGAATCAGCCCCAGCATTTT.

The genes are TRBV9 and TRBJ1-6; D is ambiguous. V shed 5 bases and J shed 8 bases, with 14 bases lying between them. The V gene's germline CDR1 is SGDLS and CDR2 YYNGEE. There are 14 residues in the CDR3. CDR3 sequence (DNA): TGTGCCAGCAGTCCCTTGGATCGGGATTCACCCCTCCACTTT. This encodes CASSPLDRDSPLHF. The variable domain in full, with the rest retrieved from reference TRBV9 and TRBJ1-6, is DSGVTQTPKHLITATGQRVTLRCSPRSGDLSVYWYQQSLDQGLQFLIQYYNGEERAKGNILERFSAQQFPDLHSELNLSSLELGDSALYFCASSPLDRDSPLHFGNGTRLTVT.

This clonotype occurred a few times. A read error may produce the germline difference seen at one junction end. V usage is TRBV12-3 or TRBV12-4 and J usage is TRBJ1-4; 8 nucleotides align to TRBD1. CDR3 length equals 17 residues. CDR3 DNA: TGTGCCAGCGGTTTAGGGGCCACAGGGGGAACTAATGAAAAACTGTTTTTT. Translation gives CASGLGATGGTNEKLFF.

As concerns this clonotype: This may arise from a read error, as a much more abundant clone is one base away. This chain joins TRBV28 and TRBJ2-7; 12 bases align to TRBD2. The V gene end was trimmed by 2 bases and the J gene end by 2 bases; junction bases not matched to a gene: 7. CDR3 length: 17 residues. The germline gives CDR1 MDHEN, CDR2 SYDVKM. DNA of the CDR3: TGTGCCAGCAGTTTACCTAGCGGGAGGGCCTTGGCCTACGAGCAGTACTTC. Its protein product is CASSLPSGRALAYEQYF.

A few counts support this clonotype. The chain is built from TRBV4-1 and TRBJ2-2; D gene uncertain. Germline V gene data show CDR1 as MGHRA and CDR2 as YSYEKL. The CDR3 has 14 residues. Trimming removed 1 base at V and 6 bases at J, with 9 bases between. This chain's CDR3 is CASSQVGGSGELFF. The CDR3 DNA is TGCGCCAGCAGCCAAGTTGGTGGGTCCGGGGAGCTGTTTTTT.

This clonotype was observed a few times. The V call is TRBV10-3, the J call TRBJ2-3, with 12 bases aligning to TRBD2. The V segment lost 4 bases and the J segment 6 bases; nucleotides outside the gene matches: 2. Germline V gene sequence: CDR1 ENHRY, CDR2 SYGVKD. The CDR3 has 14 residues. The CDR3 DNA sequence: TGTGCCATCAGTGGGGGGACTAGCGGGGATACGCAGTATTTT. It yields the protein CAISGGTSGDTQYF.

There are a few counts of this clonotype. The chain is built from TRBV5-1 and TRBJ2-6; no definite D call. The germline gives CDR1 SGHRS, CDR2 YFSETQ. There are 16 residues in the CDR3. V shed 1 base and J shed 2 bases, with 10 bases lying between them. The CDR3 nucleotides read TGCGCCAGCAGCTTGAACACCGCTCCTGGGGCCAACGTCCTGACTTTC. As protein: CASSLNTAPGANVLTF.

This clonotype was seen only a few times. The CDR3 DNA follows: TGTGCCATCAGTGGGCCGGGACAAACAGATACGCAGTATTTT. As protein: CAISGPGQTDTQYF. The chain joins TRBV10-3 to TRBJ2-3, with TRBD1 as a possible D gene (6 bases). Germline CDR1 reads ENHRY; CDR2 reads SYGVKD. Between the trimmed V and J ends, which lost 4 bases and 3 bases, there was a span of 11 bases. This CDR3 is built from 14 residues.

This clonotype was detected many times. This chain links TRBV11-2 with TRBJ2-7; 7 bases are shared with TRBD2. Germline CDR1 and CDR2: SGHAT and FQNNGV. Trimming cost V 4 bases and J 0 bases; bases outside gene matches: 9. This CDR3 contains 16 residues. The CDR3 coding sequence is TGTGCCAGCAGCTACTGGGGAGGGCGAAGCTCCTACGAGCAGTACTTC. Translated, it gives CASSYWGGRSSYEQYF.

This clonotype was detected many times. The chain recombines TRBV20-1 with TRBJ2-3; D is ambiguous. The CDR3 runs to 12 residues. V dropped 3 bases and J dropped 2 bases, with 6 bases sitting between them. CDR1 DFQATT and CDR2 SNEGSKA come from the germline V gene (reference sequence). CDR3 loop: CSARAATDTQYF. Written as DNA, the CDR3 is TGCAGTGCTAGGGCCGCCACAGATACGCAGTATTTT.

This clonotype was counted many times. This chain uses TRBV18 with TRBJ2-7; D possibly corresponds to TRBD1 (5 bases). Germline V gene data show CDR1 as KGHSH and CDR2 as LQKENI. V lost 3 bases, J lost 6 bases, and 12 bases lay in between. The CDR3 extends over 13 amino acids. CDR3 sequence: CASSPQDRTEQYF. In nucleotides, the CDR3 is TGTGCCAGCTCACCCCAAGACAGAACCGAGCAGTACTTC.